The clone carrying this TCR beta chain was counted only a few times. Its antigen is currently unknown. This sample was taken from a study of T-cell reconstitution after alpha-beta-depleted transplantation in children. The authors prepared the TCRbeta library with unique molecular identifiers. TCRdb independently ran MiXCR on the PCR reads; one entry per CDR3 protein. The data show around 90,000 distinct CDR3 sequences, around 15% seen once. Trimming shortened V by 2 bases and J by 2 bases, and 13 bases separated the two germline ends. The CDR3 spans 16 residues. Germline CDR1 and CDR2: SGHVS and FNYEAQ. Study-level findings and limits: One year post-transplant, T-cell counts and diversity were largely derived from T cells produced anew.

This specimen consisted of PBMCs, mostly from graft donor cells, obtained 180 days after TCRalphabeta/CD19-depleted stem cell transplant. The sequence came from a male patient aged 2-10 years who had a stem cell transplant for acute lymphoblastic leukemia, so the T cells may come from the graft donor. The gene calls are TRBV7-6 and TRBJ1-3, with D unresolved. CDR3 nucleotide sequence: TGTGCCAGCAGCTTACAACGAGAGGGCGCTGGAAACACCATATATTTT. Protein product: CASSLQREGAGNTIYF.